This T cell receptor beta chain was recorded in a study of blood T cell repertoires in COVID-19. The table came from immunoSEQ multiplex PCR; TCRdb's copy has only in-frame clones and leaves some out. The data hold some 200,000 clones, with around 84% observed a single time. The CDR3 loop spans 17 amino acids. Germline CDR1 is SGHRS and CDR2 is YFSETQ. Losses at the gene ends were 3 bases for V and 1 base for J; bases not matched to a gene: 4. There are a few counts of this clone. The clonotype was recovered from a man aged 30 to 45 with active or convalescent COVID-19. Material: peripheral blood. This chain joins TRBV5-1 and TRBJ2-2; 12 nucleotides line up with TRBD2. In DNA, the CDR3 is TGCGCCAGCAGCTGGGTGACTAGCGGGGGGAACACCGGGGAGCTGTTTTTT. It yields the protein CASSWVTSGGNTGELFF. Variable domain in full (rest from reference TRBV5-1 and TRBJ2-2): KAGVTQTPRYLIKTRGQQVTLSCSPISGHRSVSWYQQTPGQGLQFLFEYFSETQRNKGNFPGRFSGRQFSNSRSEMNVSTLELGDSALYLCASSWVTSGGNTGELFFGEGSRLTVL.